Each of the 20 T cell receptor beta chains below was sequenced from the same sample in a study of blood T cell repertoires in COVID-19. Assay used: immunoSEQ multiplex PCR; TCRdb lists only in-frame clones, some missing. The data show about 240,000 clones, with 70% to 90% seen just once and about 7.1% held by the top ten. Source material: peripheral blood. These receptors originate from an older woman with active or convalescent COVID-19.

V is TRBV5-5 and J is TRBJ2-4; D perhaps matches TRBD2 (6 bases). Germline CDR1 SGHKS, CDR2 YYEKEE (reference sequence). V was trimmed by 1 base and J by 7 bases, leaving 15 bases between them. There are 15 residues in the CDR3. CDR3: CASSLTGQRGNIQYF. The CDR3 DNA is TGTGCCAGCAGCTTGACAGGCCAACGGGGGAACATTCAGTACTTC.

This clone appeared a single time. V and J are TRBV7-2 and TRBJ2-3; D perhaps matches TRBD2 (7 bases). CDR1 SGHTA and CDR2 FQGNSA come from the germline V gene. Trimming pared 5 bases from V and 4 bases from J, leaving 16 bases between. This CDR3 comprises 15 residues. Here the CDR3 reads CASSVYGGGPDTQYF. The CDR3 region has the DNA TGTGCCAGCAGCGTCTATGGGGGGGGCCCAGATACGCAGTATTTT.

The V call is TRBV18, the J call TRBJ1-2; 8 nucleotides line up with TRBD1. V lost 3 bases to trimming and J lost 8 bases; unmatched junction nucleotides: 5. Germline CDR1 KGHSH, CDR2 LQKENI. The CDR3 contains 13 residues. Here the CDR3 DNA reads TGTGCCAGCTCACCTCGGGGACAGGAAGGCTACACCTTC. Amino acid sequence: CASSPRGQEGYTF.

The chain uses TRBV7-9 and TRBJ1-3; perhaps TRBD1 as D (6 bases). Trimming removed 8 bases from V and 0 bases from J, with 11 bases in between. The CDR3 sequence is 14 residues long. Germline V gives CDR1 SEHNR, CDR2 FQNEAQ (reference sequence). This CDR3 is CASHTGSSGNTIYF. The CDR3 DNA reads TGTGCCAGCCACACAGGGAGCTCTGGAAACACCATATATTTT. The full variable domain, in which reference TRBV7-9 and TRBJ1-3 provide the parts outside the CDR3, is DTGVSQNPRHKITKRGQNVTFRCDPISEHNRLYWYRQTLGQGPEFLTYFQNEAQLEKSRLLSDRFSAERPKGSFSTLEIQRTEQGDSAMYLCASHTGSSGNTIYFGEGSWLTVV.

The chain is built from TRBV7-9 and TRBJ1-2; D possibly corresponds to TRBD1 (6 bases). The germline V and J ends were trimmed by 4 bases and 2 bases, with 11 bases remaining between them. In germline, CDR1 is SEHNR, CDR2 FQNEAQ (reference sequence). This CDR3 has 14 residues. The CDR3 sequence is CASSSLDRNYGYTF. CDR3 DNA: TGTGCCAGCAGCTCCCTCGACAGGAACTATGGCTACACCTTC.

The chain links TRBV5-1 to TRBJ1-1; 7 nucleotides line up with TRBD1. J gave up 5 bases and V 2 bases, and 3 bases lay outside the gene matches. In germline, CDR1 is SGHRS, CDR2 YFSETQ. The CDR3 runs to 13 residues. CDR3 region: CASSFRQGTEAFF. The CDR3 DNA is TGCGCCAGCAGCTTCCGACAGGGTACTGAAGCTTTCTTT.

This chain joins TRBV6-5 and TRBJ1-2; TRBD1 might be the D (6 bases). Trimming left V 10 bases short and J 4 bases short, with 16 bases between. The CDR3 has 13 residues. Germline assignment: CDR1 MNHEY and CDR2 SVGAGI. The CDR3 region is CATRRQDSYGYTF. Written as DNA, the CDR3 is TGTGCCACCCGTAGACAGGACAGCTATGGCTACACCTTC.

J is TRBJ1-2 and V is TRBV4-2, with D perhaps TRBD1 (5 bases). The CDR3 is 14 amino acids. The V end lost 1 base, the J end lost 2 bases, and 8 bases lay between the germline ends. CDR1 is LGHNA, CDR2 YNFKEQ, per germline. The CDR3 DNA is TGTGCCAGCAGCCAAGCTCAGGGAAACTATGGCTACACCTTC. It yields the protein CASSQAQGNYGYTF.

The V gene is TRBV3-1 (or the pseudogene TRBV3-2), the J gene TRBJ2-1; no clear D. The V gene's germline CDR1 is LGHDT and CDR2 YNNKEL (reference sequence). V was trimmed by 1 base and J by 9 bases, leaving 16 bases between them. There are 15 residues in the CDR3. The CDR3 here is CASSQVRSPLGEQFF. Here the CDR3 DNA reads TGTGCCAGCAGCCAAGTGAGGAGTCCTCTGGGTGAGCAGTTCTTC.

This chain connects TRBV19 to TRBJ2-1, with D tentatively TRBD2 (7 bases). The CDR3 length is 14 residues. Between the trimmed V and J ends, which lost 5 bases and 6 bases, there was a span of 14 bases. Germline V CDR1 and CDR2: LNHDA, SQIVND (reference sequence). The CDR3 sequence is CASSGGGPTNEQFF. In nucleotides, the CDR3 is TGTGCCAGTAGTGGGGGGGGCCCAACCAATGAGCAGTTCTTC. The entire variable domain, with the rest obtained from reference TRBV19 and TRBJ2-1, is as follows: DGGITQSPKYLFRKEGQNVTLSCEQNLNHDAMYWYRQDPGQGLRLIYYSQIVNDFQKGDIAEGYSVSREKKESFPLTVTSAQKNPTAFYLCASSGGGPTNEQFFGPGTRLTVL.

The V gene is TRBV18, the J gene TRBJ1-4; D is unclear. Trimming cost V 3 bases and J 12 bases, with 11 bases left between them. Germline CDR1 KGHSH, CDR2 LQKENI. This CDR3 comprises 12 residues. CDR3 in amino acids: CASSPKEGQLFF. For the CDR3, the DNA is TGTGCCAGCTCACCTAAGGAGGGTCAACTGTTTTTT.

The V call is TRBV7-2, the J call TRBJ2-1, with 9 bases that match TRBD2. The CDR3 is 16 amino acids. Per germline, CDR1 SGHTA and CDR2 FQGNSA. The trim removed 2 bases at V and 8 bases at J, leaving 10 bases unmatched. The CDR3 sequence is CASSLSRGTSFHEQFF. The DNA for the CDR3 is TGTGCCAGCAGCTTAAGTCGTGGGACTAGCTTTCATGAGCAGTTCTTC.

J is TRBJ1-5 and V is TRBV2; 10 bases map to TRBD1. The CDR3 covers 15 residues. The V gene's germline CDR1 is SNHLY and CDR2 FYNNEI. Losses at the gene ends were 3 bases for V and 5 bases for J; bases not matched to a gene: 4. CDR3: CASSEDRGSDQPQHF. DNA for the CDR3: TGTGCCAGCAGTGAGGACAGGGGGAGTGATCAGCCCCAGCATTTT.

The chain has TRBV14 and TRBJ1-6, with D hard to call. The V end was cut by 2 bases, the J end by 8 bases, with 13 bases between. CDR3 length: 15 amino acids. Germline-derived CDR1 and CDR2 are SGHDN and FVKESK. The CDR3 DNA sequence: TGTGCCAGCAGCCAAAGACACGGCAGCTATTCACCCCTCCACTTT. Its protein product is CASSQRHGSYSPLHF.

The chain uses TRBV18 and TRBJ2-3; TRBD1 is a possible D gene (6 bases). Germline V gene sequence: CDR1 KGHSH, CDR2 LQKENI. The V end was cut by 2 bases, the J end by 6 bases, with 9 bases between. The CDR3 is 13 amino acids. The CDR3 nucleotides are TGTGCCAGCTCACCAGGGGGCCAGGATACGCAGTATTTT. Translation gives CASSPGGQDTQYF.

V is TRBV10-3 and J is TRBJ2-7, with 7 bases identical to TRBD1. Unmatched junction bases numbered 4, after V lost 3 bases and J lost 5 bases. The CDR3 totals 13 residues. Germline CDR1 and CDR2: ENHRY and SYGVKD. CDR3 protein: CAISETGVDEQYF. The CDR3 DNA is TGTGCCATCAGTGAAACAGGGGTAGACGAGCAGTACTTC.

The chain couples TRBV5-8 to TRBJ2-7; tentative D call: TRBD2 (5 bases). This CDR3 region has 15 residues. Per the germline V gene, CDR1 is SGHTS and CDR2 is YDEGEE. Trimming shortened V by 3 bases and J by 0 bases, and 13 bases separated the two germline ends. As DNA, the CDR3 is TGTGCCAGCAGCTCCCCGGGGTATGGCTCCTACGAGCAGTACTTC. It codes for CASSSPGYGSYEQYF.

V is TRBV6-5 and J is TRBJ1-2, with D perhaps matching TRBD1 (5 bases). Trimming left V 6 bases short and J 8 bases short, with 10 bases between. The germline gives CDR1 MNHEY, CDR2 SVGAGI. The CDR3 runs to 11 residues. The CDR3 spells CASSAGIGYTF. CDR3 bases: TGTGCCAGCAGCGCAGGGATAGGCTACACCTTC.

This chain connects TRBV6-5 to TRBJ1-2, with unresolved D. The V and J ends lost 4 bases and 5 bases respectively, with 11 bases between them. CDR1 is MNHEY and CDR2 is SVGAGI in the germline V gene. CDR3 size: 13 residues. CDR3 loop: CASSWTEIYGYTF. CDR3 bases: TGTGCCAGCAGTTGGACTGAGATTTATGGCTACACCTTC.

The CDR3 coding sequence is TGTGCCAGTACCCGGACAGGGAACGGCTACACCTTC. Translation gives CASTRTGNGYTF. The chain is built from TRBV19 and TRBJ1-2; TRBD1 matches at 8 bases. There are 12 residues in the CDR3. Germline values: CDR1 LNHDA, CDR2 SQIVND (reference sequence). V was clipped by 7 bases and J by 8 bases; unmatched bases: 6.